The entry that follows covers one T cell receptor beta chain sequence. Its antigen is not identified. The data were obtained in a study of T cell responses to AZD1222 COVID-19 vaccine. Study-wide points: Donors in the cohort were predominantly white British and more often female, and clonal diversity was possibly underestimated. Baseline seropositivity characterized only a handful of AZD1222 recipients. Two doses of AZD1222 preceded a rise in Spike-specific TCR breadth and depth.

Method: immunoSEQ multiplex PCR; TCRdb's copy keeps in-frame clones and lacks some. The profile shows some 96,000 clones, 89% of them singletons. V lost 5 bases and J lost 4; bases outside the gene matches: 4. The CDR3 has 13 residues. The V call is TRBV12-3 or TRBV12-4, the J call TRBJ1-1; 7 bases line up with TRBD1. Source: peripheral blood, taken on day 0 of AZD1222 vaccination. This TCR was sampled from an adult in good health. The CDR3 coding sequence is TGTGCCAGCAGTAGGACAGGACCCACTGAAGCTTTCTTT. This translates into CASSRTGPTEAFF.